This T cell receptor beta chain appears in the sequencing data of a study of blood T cells in healthy people across ages. PCR was performed a second time for about 7 to 12 cycles using a sample-barcoded 5' primer and a J-beta primer mix. Sequencing yielded, for each sample, at least 2.5 million paired-end reads carrying CDR3. TCRdb itself ran the 5' RACE reads through MiXCR, one entry per CDR3 protein. The sample shows fewer than 1,000,000 distinct CDR3 sequences, around half of them seen only once. Peripheral blood was drawn, 7.5 to 10 milliliters per donor. Germline V gene lookup returns CDR1 SGHRS and CDR2 YFSETQ. V was clipped by 3 bases and J by 4 bases, with 13 bases between them. This CDR3 comprises 14 residues.

This receptor was taken from an elderly man in good health. Sequencing was done on a sample of blood. The chain links TRBV5-1 to TRBJ1-1; unclear D gene. The CDR3 sequence: CASSSGGSGTEAFF. Written as DNA, the CDR3 is TGCGCCAGCAGCTCGGGCGGGTCGGGCACTGAAGCTTTCTTT.